The 16 T cell receptor beta chains given below trace back to one sample, sequenced in a study of blood T cell repertoires in COVID-19. The data were produced by immunoSEQ multiplex PCR, yet TCRdb's version contains in-frame clones alone and is incomplete. Altogether roughly 110,000 clones are present, about four fifths being singletons, with the ten largest covering about 7.3%. Sequences were obtained from peripheral blood. The receptors derive from a woman between 40 and 55 years old with acute or convalescent COVID-19.

V usage is TRBV3-1 (or the pseudogene TRBV3-2) and J usage is TRBJ2-3; no clear D. V lost 4 bases and J lost 5, with 7 bases in between. The CDR3 totals 12 residues. Germline V lookup: CDR1 LGHDT, CDR2 YNNKEL (reference sequence). The CDR3 DNA is TGTGCCAGCAGCCTTGGTAGAGATACGCAGTATTTT. Its translation is CASSLGRDTQYF.

This chain connects TRBV7-3 to TRBJ2-3; 8 positions match TRBD1. From germline, CDR1 is SGHTA and CDR2 FQGTGA. The CDR3 loop spans 12 amino acids. The ends lost 2 bases at V and 12 bases at J; junction bases unmatched: 4. CDR3 coding DNA: TGTGCCAGCAGCTTAGGACAGGGACGACAGTATTTT. Protein product: CASSLGQGRQYF.

The chain carries TRBV11-3 and TRBJ1-3, with a tentative D call TRBD1 (5 bases). Germline-derived CDR1 and CDR2 are SGHNT and YENEEA. Between the trimmed V and J ends, which lost 1 base and 1 base, there was a span of 5 bases. This CDR3 spans 14 amino acids. The CDR3 region is CASSLGQSGNTIYF. CDR3 sequence (DNA): TGTGCCAGCAGCTTAGGACAGTCTGGAAACACCATATATTTT.

The CDR3 DNA reads as TGCGCCAGCAGCGACGGCCGGGACAGCCTTAGCACAGATACGCAGTATTTT. Translating gives CASSDGRDSLSTDTQYF. The chain joins TRBV5-1 to TRBJ2-3; 7 positions match TRBD1. The V and J ends lost 4 bases and 0 bases, in that order; junction bases with no gene match: 11. This CDR3 comprises 17 residues. The germline V gene encodes CDR1 SGHRS and CDR2 YFSETQ. The full variable domain, rest sourced from reference TRBV5-1 and TRBJ2-3, is KAGVTQTPRYLIKTRGQQVTLSCSPISGHRSVSWYQQTPGQGLQFLFEYFSETQRNKGNFPGRFSGRQFSNSRSEMNVSTLELGDSALYLCASSDGRDSLSTDTQYFGPGTRLTVL.

The rearrangement links TRBV3-1 (or the pseudogene TRBV3-2) to TRBJ2-3, with 8 bases identical to TRBD1. V lost 5 bases to trimming and J lost 2 bases; unmatched junction nucleotides: 9. The CDR3 extends over 16 amino acids. CDR1 and CDR2 (germline): LGHDT, YNNKEL (reference sequence). The chain's CDR3 is CASSSRTGQVTDTQYF. For the CDR3, the DNA is TGTGCCAGCAGCTCAAGGACAGGGCAGGTCACAGATACGCAGTATTTT.

This chain uses TRBV7-9 with TRBJ1-6; 9 nucleotides align to TRBD1. Germline loops: CDR1 SEHNR, CDR2 FQNEAQ (reference sequence). The CDR3 contains 15 residues. The ends lost 7 bases at V and 9 bases at J; junction bases unmatched: 10. The CDR3 here is CASTSGTGNSSPLHF. The CDR3 coding sequence is TGTGCCAGCACCTCAGGGACAGGGAATTCTTCACCCCTCCACTTT.

The V gene is TRBV18, the J gene TRBJ1-2; D unresolved. Germline V gene lookup returns CDR1 KGHSH and CDR2 LQKENI. V dropped 2 bases and J dropped 3 bases, with 13 bases sitting between them. The CDR3 covers 15 residues. DNA for the CDR3: TGTGCCAGCTCACCAAGACGGGAAGCGGACTATGGCTACACCTTC. As protein: CASSPRREADYGYTF. The full variable domain, completed using reference TRBV18 and TRBJ1-2, is NAGVMQNPRHLVRRRGQEARLRCSPMKGHSHVYWYRQLPEEGLKFMVYLQKENIIDESGMPKERFSAEFPKEGPSILRIQQVVRGDSAAYFCASSPRREADYGYTFGSGTRLTVV.

The rearrangement joins TRBV4-1 to TRBJ2-7; TRBD1 might be the D (6 bases). V was pared by 1 base and J by 3 bases, with 13 bases between. CDR1 and CDR2 (germline): MGHRA, YSYEKL. This CDR3 is built from 15 residues. Written as DNA, the CDR3 is TGCGCCAGCAGCCAAGGTTCAGGGGCTTACTACGAGCAGTACTTC. It codes for CASSQGSGAYYEQYF.

This chain links TRBV2 with TRBJ2-3; 10 nucleotides agree with TRBD2. The germline CDR1 and CDR2 sequences are SNHLY and FYNNEI. This CDR3 contains 14 residues. Germline trimming cut 11 bases from V and 4 bases from J; bases unmatched to any gene: 9. CDR3 loop: CADRLAGQPDTQYF. The CDR3 coding sequence is TGTGCCGACCGACTAGCGGGTCAACCAGATACGCAGTATTTT.

This clone has just a few counts. The gene calls are TRBV3-1 (or the pseudogene TRBV3-2) and TRBJ1-1; 7 bases agree with TRBD1. The ends lost 4 bases at V and 0 bases at J; junction bases unmatched: 14. Germline lookup yields CDR1 LGHDT and CDR2 YNNKEL (reference sequence). The CDR3 is 18 amino acids. The chain's CDR3 is CASSLAGTEPFLNTEAFF. CDR3 in DNA: TGTGCCAGCAGCCTGGCCGGGACAGAACCCTTTTTGAACACTGAAGCTTTCTTT.

The chain is built from TRBV29-1 and TRBJ1-1, with a possible D match to TRBD1 (5 bases). This CDR3 spans 12 amino acids. The V end lost 4 bases, the J end lost 5 bases, and 11 bases lay between the germline ends. Germline CDR1 and CDR2: SQVTM and ANQGSEA. The CDR3: CSVVQGFTEAFF. The CDR3 bases are TGCAGCGTTGTTCAGGGCTTTACTGAAGCTTTCTTT.

The V and J genes are TRBV12-3 or TRBV12-4 and TRBJ2-7; 7 bases line up with TRBD1. The CDR3 covers 12 residues. V was clipped by 3 bases and J by 6 bases; unmatched bases: 2. CDR3 nucleotide sequence: TGTGCCAGCAGTTTGACAGGGTTCGAGCAGTACTTC. Translating gives CASSLTGFEQYF.

V gene TRBV5-6 combines with J gene TRBJ1-1, with TRBD1 identical over 9 bases. The germline CDR1 and CDR2 sequences are SGHDT and YYEEEE. With 4 bases clipped from V and 4 bases from J, the junction kept 8 bases outside the gene matches. This CDR3 is built from 15 residues. CDR3 bases: TGTGCCAGCAGCCTAGACAGGGGGATTGGCACTGAAGCTTTCTTT. Encoded protein: CASSLDRGIGTEAFF.

The chain is built from TRBV3-1 (or the pseudogene TRBV3-2) and TRBJ2-7; TRBD2 aligns across 14 bases. From germline, CDR1 is LGHDT and CDR2 YNNKEL (reference sequence). V was clipped by 4 bases and J by 9 bases; unmatched bases: 5. The CDR3 extends over 14 amino acids. The CDR3, as DNA: TGTGCCAGCAGCCTGGGACTAGCGGGGGTTGTGCAGTACTTC. Translation: CASSLGLAGVVQYF.

V usage is TRBV19 and J usage is TRBJ1-1; a possible D gene is TRBD1 (5 bases). Looked up from germline, CDR1 is LNHDA and CDR2 is SQIVND (reference sequence). The CDR3 sequence is 13 residues long. V shed 6 bases and J shed 2 bases, with 10 bases lying between them. The CDR3 DNA reads TGTGCCAGTAGGAAACAGGCAAACACTGAAGCTTTCTTT. This sequence encodes CASRKQANTEAFF. Combining the CDR3 with reference TRBV19 and TRBJ1-1 gives the whole variable domain DGGITQSPKYLFRKEGQNVTLSCEQNLNHDAMYWYRQDPGQGLRLIYYSQIVNDFQKGDIAEGYSVSREKKESFPLTVTSAQKNPTAFYLCASRKQANTEAFFGQGTRLTVV.

The gene calls are TRBV5-6 and TRBJ1-5; 7 nucleotides agree with TRBD1. Germline loops: CDR1 SGHDT, CDR2 YYEEEE. The CDR3 is 17 residues long. Unmatched junction bases numbered 12, after V lost 4 bases and J lost 2 bases. In DNA, the CDR3 is TGTGCCAGCAGCACCAGACAGGGAAGGAATGGCAATCAGCCCCAGCATTTT. This encodes CASSTRQGRNGNQPQHF.